These 11 T cell receptor beta chains share one sample of origin, sequenced in a study of control samples from healthy donors and cancer patients. This table comes from immunoSEQ multiplex PCR, and its TCRdb copy is limited to in-frame clones, with some not included. The sample shows just over 150,000 clones, approximately 93% of them seen only once. The sequenced material came from blood. The receptors were gathered from a woman aged 40 to 49 in good health.

This sequence joins TRBV27 and TRBJ1-2, with TRBD1 identical over 9 bases. V was pared by 6 bases and J by 8 bases, with 7 bases of the junction left unmatched. The CDR3 runs to 13 residues. The germline gives CDR1 MNHEY, CDR2 SMNVEV (reference sequence). CDR3 protein: CASSQRQGVGYTF. CDR3 nucleotide sequence: TGTGCCAGCAGCCAGAGACAGGGGGTGGGCTACACCTTC.

This clone was seen just once. The V gene is TRBV9, the J gene TRBJ1-3, with unresolved D. The CDR3 is 15 residues long. V lost 0 bases and J lost 2, with 9 bases in between. Per the germline V gene, CDR1 is SGDLS and CDR2 is YYNGEE. The chain's CDR3 is CASSVEGRAGNTIYF. CDR3 bases: TGTGCCAGCAGCGTAGAAGGTCGGGCTGGAAACACCATATATTTT.

This clone was seen a single time. This chain connects TRBV7-9 to TRBJ1-6; 7 nucleotides agree with TRBD1. Trimming cost V 5 bases and J 9 bases; bases outside gene matches: 10. This CDR3 region has 15 residues. Germline V CDR1 and CDR2: SEHNR, FQNEAQ (reference sequence). The CDR3 reads CASSARQGPGSPLHF. The CDR3 DNA is TGTGCCAGCAGCGCCAGACAGGGTCCAGGTTCACCCCTCCACTTT.

CDR3 region: CASSLAGYGYTF. CDR3 in DNA: TGTGCCAGCAGCTTGGCCGGCTACGGCTACACCTTC. V gene TRBV5-6 combines with J gene TRBJ1-2; the D is unclear. Germline values: CDR1 SGHDT, CDR2 YYEEEE. The CDR3 consists of 12 residues. V was cut by 0 bases and J by 8 bases, with 8 bases left in between.

The chain is built from TRBV10-2 and TRBJ1-1; no clear D gene. The CDR3 length is 14 residues. Trimming removed 1 base at V and 1 base at J, with 7 bases between. CDR1 is WSHSY, CDR2 SAAADI, per germline. In DNA form, the CDR3 reads TGCGCCAGCAGTGAGTTGAACAAGAACACTGAAGCTTTCTTT. Its translation: CASSELNKNTEAFF.

The chain recombines TRBV4-1 with TRBJ1-6; D gene uncertain. The V end was cut by 3 bases, the J end by 7 bases, with 16 bases between. Germline V CDR1 and CDR2: MGHRA, YSYEKL. This CDR3 is 16 amino acids long. This CDR3 reads CASSHTTRGGNSPLHF. The CDR3 DNA follows: TGCGCCAGCAGCCACACCACGCGGGGAGGCAATTCACCCCTCCACTTT.

This clone showed up just once. J is TRBJ1-5 and V is TRBV4-3; 7 positions match TRBD1. V dropped 2 bases and J dropped 0; count of bases not matched to a gene: 1. The CDR3 extends over 15 amino acids. Germline CDR1 LGHNA, CDR2 YSLEER. CDR3 loop: CASSQNRGSNQPQHF. DNA of the CDR3: TGCGCCAGCAGCCAAAACAGGGGTAGCAATCAGCCCCAGCATTTT.

The rearrangement joins TRBV15 to TRBJ1-5; unclear D gene. Trimming removed 6 bases from V and 0 bases from J, with 18 bases in between. Germline loops: CDR1 LNHNV, CDR2 YYDKDF (reference sequence). The CDR3 has 17 residues. CDR3 DNA sequence: TGTGCCACCAGACTAGAGAGTGTTGGATTTAGCAATCAGCCCCAGCATTTT. It codes for CATRLESVGFSNQPQHF.

In this sample, this clone turned up once. The rearrangement joins TRBV9 to TRBJ1-2; D perhaps matches TRBD1 (5 bases). CDR1 is SGDLS and CDR2 is YYNGEE in the germline V gene. There are 14 residues in the CDR3. The ends were cut back, 2 bases at V and 4 bases at J, with 12 bases in the middle. CDR3 in DNA: TGTGCCAGCAGCGTGCAGGGCGCGAGCTATGGCTACACCTTC. It encodes CASSVQGASYGYTF.

The chain is built from TRBV10-3 and TRBJ1-5; tentative D call: TRBD1 (5 bases). The CDR3 length is 15 residues. The ends were cut back, 3 bases at V and 6 bases at J, with 15 bases in the middle. Germline V lookup: CDR1 ENHRY, CDR2 SYGVKD. CDR3: CAISDEGALVQPQHF. The CDR3 nucleotides are TGTGCCATCAGTGATGAAGGGGCCTTGGTTCAGCCCCAGCATTTT.

This chain links TRBV7-6 with TRBJ1-1, with no clear D. This CDR3 region has 13 residues. V was pared by 2 bases and J by 4 bases, with 8 bases between. Germline lookup yields CDR1 SGHVS and CDR2 FNYEAQ. This chain's CDR3 is CASSLLWGTEAFF. The CDR3 DNA reads as TGTGCCAGCAGCTTATTGTGGGGCACTGAAGCTTTCTTT.